What follows are 18 T cell receptor beta chains derived from one specimen sequenced in a study of CD8 T cells in Susac syndrome. RNA was extracted with the RNeasy kit, and a quantity of roughly 0.5 to 1 ug was reverse transcribed using random hexamers. TCRdb ran MiXCR on the immunoSEQ multiplex PCR reads and lists one entry per CDR3 protein. The data hold more than 80,000 distinct CDR3 sequences, with approximately 93% observed a single time. The source material was CD8+ T cells from PBMCs. These receptors all stem from a human donor with Susac syndrome.

The chain is built from TRBV7-9 and TRBJ1-1; D is uncertain. V lost 5 bases, J lost 0 bases, and 10 bases lay in between. There are 14 residues in the CDR3. Per the germline V gene, CDR1 is SEHNR and CDR2 is FQNEAQ (reference sequence). This chain's CDR3 is CASSAPILNTEAFF. The CDR3 bases are TGTGCCAGCAGCGCGCCGATTCTGAACACTGAAGCTTTCTTT. Full variable domain (rest looked up from reference TRBV7-9 and TRBJ1-1): DTGVSQNPRHKITKRGQNVTFRCDPISEHNRLYWYRQTLGQGPEFLTYFQNEAQLEKSRLLSDRFSAERPKGSFSTLEIQRTEQGDSAMYLCASSAPILNTEAFFGQGTRLTVV.

The chain joins TRBV6-5 to TRBJ2-7, with D possibly being TRBD1 (6 bases). This CDR3 contains 13 residues. Germline V gene lookup returns CDR1 MNHEY and CDR2 SVGAGI. V was shortened by 2 bases and J by 5 bases, with 10 bases between the two germline ends. The chain's CDR3 is CASSYGQGNEQYF. CDR3 coding DNA: TGTGCCAGCAGTTACGGCCAGGGGAACGAGCAGTACTTC.

The chain couples TRBV5-4 to TRBJ2-5; D possibly corresponds to TRBD1 (6 bases). The CDR3 sequence is 16 residues long. Germline V gene sequence: CDR1 SGHNT, CDR2 YYREEE (reference sequence). V was cut by 3 bases and J by 1 base, with 16 bases left in between. CDR3 amino acids: CASSYYRDPSQETQYF. The CDR3 DNA follows: TGTGCCAGCAGCTATTACAGGGACCCTTCCCAAGAGACCCAGTACTTC.

This clonotype was found a few times. V usage is TRBV19 and J usage is TRBJ2-5; D perhaps matches TRBD1 (6 bases). The CDR3 is 13 residues long. From germline, CDR1 is LNHDA and CDR2 SQIVND (reference sequence). Trimming left V 6 bases short and J 5 bases short, with 13 bases between. The chain's CDR3 is CASSPGARETQYF. CDR3 nucleotides: TGTGCCAGTAGCCCAGGGGCTCGTGAGACCCAGTACTTC.

This chain joins TRBV29-1 and TRBJ1-2; 7 nucleotides match TRBD1. Germline V lookup: CDR1 SQVTM, CDR2 ANQGSEA. With 4 bases clipped from V and 0 bases from J, the junction kept 5 bases outside the gene matches. This CDR3 is built from 14 residues. As DNA, the CDR3 is TGCAGCGTTGTCTCAGGACAGGCTAACTATGGCTACACCTTC. This translates into CSVVSGQANYGYTF.

V gene TRBV25-1 combines with J gene TRBJ2-7; D is unclear. V was clipped by 3 bases and J by 3 bases, with 3 bases between them. The germline V gene has CDR1 MGHDK and CDR2 SYGVNS. The CDR3 sequence is 11 residues long. CDR3 nucleotide sequence: TGTGCCAGCAGTGACGGCTACGAGCAGTACTTC. It encodes CASSDGYEQYF.

J is TRBJ2-1 and V is TRBV9; D is perhaps TRBD2 (6 bases). CDR1 and CDR2 (germline): SGDLS, YYNGEE. V was trimmed by 4 bases and J by 0 bases, leaving 17 bases between them. The length of the CDR3 is 17 residues. The chain's CDR3 is CASSTMTVGSSYNEQFF. DNA of the CDR3: TGTGCCAGCAGCACTATGACCGTCGGGAGCTCCTACAATGAGCAGTTCTTC.

The J gene is TRBJ2-7, the V gene TRBV7-2; D is uncertain. This CDR3 comprises 11 residues. V was clipped by 4 bases and J by 2 bases, with 3 bases between them. Germline lookup yields CDR1 SGHTA and CDR2 FQGNSA. The CDR3 DNA reads TGTGCCAGCAGCTCCACCTACGAGCAGTACTTC. This gives the protein CASSSTYEQYF. The variable domain in full, with the rest retrieved from reference TRBV7-2 and TRBJ2-7, is GAGVSQSPSNKVTEKGKDVELRCDPISGHTALYWYRQSLGQGLEFLIYFQGNSAPDKSGLPSDRFSAERTGGSVSTLTIQRTQQEDSAVYLCASSSTYEQYFGPGTRLTVT.

This clonotype appeared a single time. One junction end does not reproduce the germline sequence, and a read error may be involved. The rearrangement joins TRBV12-3 or TRBV12-4 to TRBJ1-1; D gene uncertain. CDR3 length: 11 amino acids. Written as DNA, the CDR3 is TGTGCCAGCAGCCCCCTTATCCTGTCGATCTTT. Amino acid sequence: CASSPLILSIF.

The rearrangement uses TRBV6-1 and TRBJ2-3, with 7 bases identical to TRBD2. After removal of 5 bases from V and 0 bases from J, the junction contained 8 bases not matched to a gene. The germline V gene has CDR1 MNHNS and CDR2 SASEGT. The CDR3 is made up of 16 amino acids. The CDR3 protein is CASSITAGPSTDTQYF. The CDR3, as DNA: TGTGCCAGCAGTATAACAGCGGGGCCTAGCACAGATACGCAGTATTTT.

The count of this clonotype is one. The chain is built from TRBV20-1 and TRBJ2-7; 9 bases fit TRBD1. The CDR3 spans 12 residues. Germline CDR1 reads DFQATT; CDR2 reads SNEGSKA (reference sequence). V trimming: 6 bases; J trimming: 3 bases; junction bases outside the gene matches: 3. The CDR3 sequence is CSAAGQGYEQYF. The CDR3 DNA follows: TGCAGTGCAGCGGGACAGGGCTACGAGCAGTACTTC.

The chain employs TRBV7-9 and TRBJ1-1; D not certain. Germline V gene data show CDR1 as SEHNR and CDR2 as FQNEAQ (reference sequence). The CDR3 sequence is 13 residues long. V was clipped by 7 bases and J by 4 bases, with 13 bases between them. The CDR3 nucleotides are TGTGCCAGCACCCTAGGGATGGGCACTGAAGCTTTCTTT. Translation gives CASTLGMGTEAFF.

The sample holds one count of this clonotype. The chain combines TRBV12-3 or TRBV12-4 with TRBJ1-2; tentative D call: TRBD1 (6 bases). The CDR3 extends over 16 amino acids. The V gene lost 1 base and the J gene lost 7 bases, with 19 bases spanning the gap. CDR3 sequence reads: CASSLGRRGLKTGYTF. CDR3 in DNA: TGTGCCAGCAGTTTAGGGCGGCGGGGGCTCAAGACTGGCTACACCTTC.

The V and J genes are TRBV15 and TRBJ2-6; weak D call: TRBD1 (5 bases). CDR1 and CDR2 (germline): LNHNV, YYDKDF (reference sequence). The V gene lost 2 bases and the J gene lost 2 bases, with 19 bases spanning the gap. This CDR3 is built from 19 residues. The CDR3 nucleotides are TGTGCCACCAGCAGAATGGCCCAGGGTATAAACCCTGGGGCCAACGTCCTGACTTTC. This encodes CATSRMAQGINPGANVLTF. The full variable domain, in which reference TRBV15 and TRBJ2-6 provide the parts outside the CDR3, is DAMVIQNPRYQVTQFGKPVTLSCSQTLNHNVMYWYQQKSSQAPKLLFHYYDKDFNNEADTPDNFQSRRPNTSFCFLDIRSPGLGDTAMYLCATSRMAQGINPGANVLTFGAGSRLTVL.

The chain is built from TRBV29-1 and TRBJ1-3; 8 bases line up with TRBD1. The CDR3 extends over 13 amino acids. The V gene's germline CDR1 is SQVTM and CDR2 ANQGSEA. The J segment lost 2 bases and the V segment lost 7 bases, leaving 4 bases of the junction unmatched. The CDR3 DNA follows: TGCAGCGCAATGGACAGGGCTGGAAACACCATATATTTT. Translated, it gives CSAMDRAGNTIYF.

This rearrangement joins TRBV19 to TRBJ2-5, with a weak D call TRBD2 (6 bases). The CDR3 consists of 14 residues. Between the trimmed V and J ends, which lost 3 bases and 5 bases, there was a span of 13 bases. Germline V gives CDR1 LNHDA, CDR2 SQIVND (reference sequence). CDR3 DNA: TGTGCCAGTAGTATCCTACTAGCAGGGGAGACCCAGTACTTC. As protein: CASSILLAGETQYF.

The chain employs TRBV5-6 and TRBJ2-7, with 7 bases identical to TRBD2. CDR1 SGHDT and CDR2 YYEEEE come from the germline V gene. The CDR3 loop spans 14 amino acids. V lost 5 bases to trimming and J lost 5 bases; unmatched junction nucleotides: 10. The CDR3 bases are TGTGCCAGCAGTCCCGAGCGGGGCCCCAACGAGCAGTACTTC. Translating it yields CASSPERGPNEQYF.

The chain has TRBV10-3 and TRBJ2-7; no clear D gene. CDR3 length: 14 residues. Trimming took off 0 bases at V and 5 bases at J, with 11 bases between the two ends. CDR1 is ENHRY, CDR2 SYGVKD, per germline. CDR3 sequence: CAISESAGWDEQYF. The DNA of the CDR3 is TGTGCCATCAGTGAGTCGGCCGGGTGGGACGAGCAGTACTTC.